This TCR beta chain originates from a study of T-cell reconstitution after alpha-beta-depleted transplantation in children. The TCRbeta library incorporated unique molecular identifiers. TCRdb reprocessed the PCR reads via MiXCR and lists one record per CDR3 protein. The repertoire holds 250,000 to 300,000 distinct CDR3 sequences, with around a tenth as singletons. With 1 base clipped from V and 6 bases from J, the junction kept 7 bases outside the gene matches. The CDR3 length is 16 residues. The germline gives CDR1 KGHDR, CDR2 SFDVKD. This clonotype was counted at least ten times. The specimen comprised peripheral blood, sampled 180 days after TCRalphabeta/CD19-depleted stem cell transplant. The rearrangement uses TRBV24-1 and TRBJ2-1; 8 positions agree with TRBD2. This sequence was found in a male patient between 2 and 15 years old who had a stem cell transplant for chronic granulomatous disease, so the T cells may come from the graft donor. CDR3 sequence (DNA): TGTGCCACCAGTGATTTAGGACGGGAGGGCGGCAATGAGCAGTTCTTC. As protein: CATSDLGREGGNEQFF.